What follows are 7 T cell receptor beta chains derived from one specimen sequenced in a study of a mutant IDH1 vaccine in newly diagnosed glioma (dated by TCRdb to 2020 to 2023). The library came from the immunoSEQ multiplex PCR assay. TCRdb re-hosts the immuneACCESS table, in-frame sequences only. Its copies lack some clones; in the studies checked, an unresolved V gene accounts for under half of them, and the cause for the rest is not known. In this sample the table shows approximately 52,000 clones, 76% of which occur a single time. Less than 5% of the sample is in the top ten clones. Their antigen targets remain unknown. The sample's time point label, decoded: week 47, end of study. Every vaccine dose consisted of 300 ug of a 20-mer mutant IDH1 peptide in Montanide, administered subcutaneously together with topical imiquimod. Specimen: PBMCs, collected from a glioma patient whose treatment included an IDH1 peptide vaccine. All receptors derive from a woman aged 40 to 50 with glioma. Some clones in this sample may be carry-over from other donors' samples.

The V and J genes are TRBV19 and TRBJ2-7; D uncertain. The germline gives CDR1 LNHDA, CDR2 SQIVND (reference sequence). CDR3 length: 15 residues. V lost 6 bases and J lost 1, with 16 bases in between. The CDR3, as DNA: TGTGCCAGTAGACCAGTATGGGCACCTTCCTACGAGCAGTACTTC. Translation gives CASRPVWAPSYEQYF.

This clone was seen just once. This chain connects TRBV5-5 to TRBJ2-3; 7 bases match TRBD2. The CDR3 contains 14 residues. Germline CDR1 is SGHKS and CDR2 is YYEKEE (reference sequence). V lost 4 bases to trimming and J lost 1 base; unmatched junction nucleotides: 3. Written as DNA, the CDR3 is TGTGCCAGCAGCGATGGGGGGGGCACAGATACGCAGTATTTT. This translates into CASSDGGGTDTQYF.

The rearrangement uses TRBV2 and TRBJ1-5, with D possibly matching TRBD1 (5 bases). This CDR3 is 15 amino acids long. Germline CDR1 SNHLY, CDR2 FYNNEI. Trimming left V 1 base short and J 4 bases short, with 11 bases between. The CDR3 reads CASSEGGGFNQPQHF. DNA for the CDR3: TGTGCCAGCAGTGAAGGGGGGGGGTTTAATCAGCCCCAGCATTTT.

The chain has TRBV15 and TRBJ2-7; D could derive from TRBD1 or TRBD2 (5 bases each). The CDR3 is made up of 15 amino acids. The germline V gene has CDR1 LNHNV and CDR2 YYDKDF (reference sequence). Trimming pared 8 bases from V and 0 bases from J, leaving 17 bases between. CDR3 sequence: CATRDGRQSSYEQYF. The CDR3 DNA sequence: TGTGCCACCCGGGACGGCCGCCAAAGCTCCTACGAGCAGTACTTC.

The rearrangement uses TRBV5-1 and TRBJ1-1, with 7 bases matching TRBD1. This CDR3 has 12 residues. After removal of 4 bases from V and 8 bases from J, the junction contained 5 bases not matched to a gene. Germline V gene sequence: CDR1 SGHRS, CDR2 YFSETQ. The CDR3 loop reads CASSTLQGEAFF. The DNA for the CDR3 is TGCGCCAGCAGCACTTTACAGGGGGAAGCTTTCTTT.

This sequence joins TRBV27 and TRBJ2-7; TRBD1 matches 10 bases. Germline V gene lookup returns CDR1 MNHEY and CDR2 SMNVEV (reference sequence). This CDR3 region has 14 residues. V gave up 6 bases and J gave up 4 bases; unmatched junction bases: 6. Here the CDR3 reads CASSLTGGGYEQYF. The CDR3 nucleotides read TGTGCCAGCAGCCTGACAGGGGGCGGTTACGAGCAGTACTTC.

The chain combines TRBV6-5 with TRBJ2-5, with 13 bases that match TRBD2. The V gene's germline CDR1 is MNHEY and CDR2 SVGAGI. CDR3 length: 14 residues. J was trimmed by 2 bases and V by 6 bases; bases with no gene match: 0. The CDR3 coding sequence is TGTGCCAGCAGGACTAGCGGGGGGCAAGAGACCCAGTACTTC. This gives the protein CASRTSGGQETQYF.